Listed below are T cell receptor beta chains from one sample, sequenced in a study of blood T cell repertoires in COVID-19. TCRdb's copy holds only in-frame clones and misses some; the assay was immunoSEQ multiplex PCR. The table records 290,000 or so clones, around 90% of them present only once. The specimen was PBMCs or T cells enriched from blood (not recorded which). The receptor set was obtained from a woman in her 30s who had recovered from COVID-19. Each CDR3 is given with its conserved first and last residue. D genes are given only for firm matches. The listing skips clone size in some rows; elsewhere it reads once, few, many or a size class.

>NA|TRBJ1-1|NA|TRBV18
TGTGCCAGCTCACCACCGAGCAAGAACACTGAAGCTTTCTTT
CASSPPSKNTEAFF
>NA|TRBJ1-4|NA|TRBV28
TGTGCCAGCAGTTTACCCCCAGAAGTTGAAAAACTGTTTTTT
CASSLPPEVEKLFF
>NA|TRBJ2-5|TRBD1|TRBV27
TGTGCCAGCAGCCTGGGACAGGGTTTTTGGGAGACCCAGTACTTC
CASSLGQGFWETQYF
>NA|TRBJ2-1|TRBD2|TRBV7-3
TGTGCCAGCAGCTACCTCCACATAGCGGGAAGTGAGCAGTTCTTC
CASSYLHIAGSEQFF
>NA|TRBJ2-3|TRBD1|TRBV5-1
TGCGCCAGTAATCAGGGGGTTTCAGATACGCAGTATTTT
CASNQGVSDTQYF
>NA|TRBJ2-4|TRBD2|TRBV15
TGTGCCACCAGCAGAGAACCCGGGGGACTAGCGGGAGCCAAAAACATTCAGTACTTC
CATSREPGGLAGAKNIQYF
>NA|TRBJ1-1|NA|TRBV7-8
TGTGCCAGCAGCGTAGACGGGATTAACACTGAAGCTTTCTTT
CASSVDGINTEAFF
>NA|TRBJ1-2|NA|TRBV11-2
TGTGCCAGCAGCTTAGGGGCAGGGGAGGGCTACACCTTC
CASSLGAGEGYTF
>NA|TRBJ1-2|NA|TRBV24-1
TGTGCCACCAGTTACGGCTATGGCTACACCTTC
CATSYGYGYTF
>NA|TRBJ2-7|NA|TRBV18
TGTGCCAGCTCACCACATTCTGACTCGTACGAGCAGTACTTC
CASSPHSDSYEQYF
>NA|TRBJ2-2|TRBD2|TRBV29-1
TGCAGCGTTGAGGGGACTAGGGGCGGGGAGCTGTTTTTT
CSVEGTRGGELFF
>NA|TRBJ2-3|TRBD1|TRBV5-1
TGCGCCAGCAGCTTGGGGACAGGGGGCGCAGATACGCAGTATTTT
CASSLGTGGADTQYF
>NA|TRBJ2-2|TRBD2|TRBV7-9
TGTGCCAGCACCTCCCGGGGGGATGGGGCCGGGGAGCTGTTTTTT
CASTSRGDGAGELFF
>NA|TRBJ1-2|NA|TRBV10-3
TGTGCCATCAGCTCAGGGTCCTATGGCTACACCTTC
CAISSGSYGYTF
>NA|TRBJ2-3|TRBD1|TRBV27
TGTGCCAGCAGTTTATGGTCAACAGGGGATGGCACAGATACGCAGTATTTT
CASSLWSTGDGTDTQYF
>NA|TRBJ1-2|TRBD1|TRBV19
TGTGCCAGCGCCAAGGGACAGGACTATGGCTACACCTTC
CASAKGQDYGYTF
>few|TRBJ1-4|TRBD1|TRBV28
TGTGCCAGCAGTCCGGGGACAGGTTTTGAAGAAAAACTGTTTTTT
CASSPGTGFEEKLFF
>NA|TRBJ2-3|NA|TRBV5-1
TGCGCCAGCAGCTTGGGGGACTTTAACACAGATACGCAGTATTTT
CASSLGDFNTDTQYF
>NA|TRBJ2-7|TRBD2|TRBV27
TGTGCCAGCGGGGTAGCGGGAGCCTACGAGCAGTACTTC
CASGVAGAYEQYF
>NA|TRBJ1-1|NA|TRBV6-5
TGTGCCAGCAGTCTCGGAACCCGGGGCACTGAAGCTTTCTTT
CASSLGTRGTEAFF
>NA|TRBJ1-5|TRBD1|TRBV7-9
TGTGCCAGCAGCTCAAACACCGGGACAGGGATAGGTCAGCCCCAGCATTTT
CASSSNTGTGIGQPQHF
>NA|TRBJ1-5|NA|TRBV19
TGTGCCAGTAAAGCGTTCGGAGGAGAAAATCAGCCCCAGCATTTT
CASKAFGGENQPQHF
>NA|TRBJ2-7|TRBD2|TRBV7-2
TGTGCCAGCAGCTTAGCTACTAGCGGGTATGCTTCCTACGAGCAGTACTTC
CASSLATSGYASYEQYF
>NA|TRBJ1-3|NA|TRBV19
TGTGCCAGTAGTATCATGACATCTGGAAACACCATATATTTT
CASSIMTSGNTIYF
>once|TRBJ1-5|NA|TRBV6-6
TGTGCCAGCAGTTACGAGACAAAGGGCAATCAGCCCCAGCATTTT
CASSYETKGNQPQHF
>NA|TRBJ1-3|TRBD1|TRBV4-1
TGCGCCAGCAGCCAAGTCCCGACAGGGGCCGGAAACACCATATATTTT
CASSQVPTGAGNTIYF
>NA|TRBJ1-4|NA|TRBV3-1/TRBV3-2
TGTGCCAGCGGCCCAAGACAGGATGAAAAACTGTTTTTT
CASGPRQDEKLFF
>once|TRBJ2-3|TRBD2|TRBV5-1
TGCGCCAGCAGCTTGGCCCCTAGCGGGTCTAGCACAGATACGCAGTATTTT
CASSLAPSGSSTDTQYF
>NA|TRBJ1-2|TRBD1|TRBV12-5
TGTGCTAGTGGTTTGGAAGACGCCGGGACAGGGGGCGGCTACACCTTC
CASGLEDAGTGGGYTF
>medium-sized|TRBJ2-2|NA|TRBV19
TGTGCCAGTAGTATACAGAATACGAACACCGGGGAGCTGTTTTTT
CASSIQNTNTGELFF
>NA|TRBJ2-7|TRBD2|TRBV27
TGTGCCAGCAGAACAACGGCGGGGATGGGACTAGGGGGAAGGGAGCAGTACTTC
CASRTTAGMGLGGREQYF
>NA|TRBJ1-5|NA|TRBV28
TGTGCCTCTCTTAGAGGGCTGAATCAGCCCCAGCATTTT
CASLRGLNQPQHF
>NA|TRBJ2-7|NA|TRBV20-1
TGCAGTGCTAGCGCGGGCAGGTGGTACTTC
CSASAGRWYF
>NA|TRBJ1-1|NA|TRBV28
TGTGCCAGCAGGACAGCGAACACTGAAGCTTTCTTT
CASRTANTEAFF
>NA|TRBJ2-7|TRBD1|TRBV5-1
TGCGCCAGCAGCGCCGGGACAGGGGTCCACGAGCAGTACTTC
CASSAGTGVHEQYF
>NA|TRBJ1-1|NA|TRBV28
TGTGCCAGCAGCACGACACCGAACACTGAAGCTTTCTTT
CASSTTPNTEAFF
>NA|TRBJ2-2|NA|TRBV6-2/TRBV6-3
TGTGCCAGCAGTTACTCGAGCGGAGCGAACACCGGGGAGCTGTTTTTT
CASSYSSGANTGELFF
>NA|TRBJ2-5|TRBD1|TRBV5-1
TGCGCCAGCAGCTTGAGGGACAGACAAGAGACCCAGTACTTC
CASSLRDRQETQYF
>NA|TRBJ1-5|NA|TRBV7-9
TGTGCCAGCAGCTTCGGGTCAGGGGAGAATCAGCCCCAGCATTTT
CASSFGSGENQPQHF
>NA|TRBJ2-6|TRBD1|TRBV7-8
TGTGCCAGCAGCGTTCGACAGGGGGCTGGTTCATCCGGGGCCAACGTCCTGACTTTC
CASSVRQGAGSSGANVLTF
>NA|TRBJ1-2|NA|TRBV4-1
TGCGCCAGCAGCAACACCGACACGCCTAACTATGGCTACACCTTC
CASSNTDTPNYGYTF
>NA|TRBJ1-5|NA|TRBV4-3
TGCGCCAGCAGCCACAACCGACTATCGGCGGGCCAGCCCCAGCATTTT
CASSHNRLSAGQPQHF
>NA|TRBJ2-1|NA|TRBV9
TGTGCCAGCAGCGCTCTGCAGGGAAGGAACAATGAGCAGTTCTTC
CASSALQGRNNEQFF
>NA|TRBJ2-7|NA|TRBV5-6
TGTGCCAGCAGCGCCTTCGGGGGACGGCGCTACGAGCAGTACTTC
CASSAFGGRRYEQYF
>NA|TRBJ2-3|NA|TRBV18
TGTGCCAGCTCACTACATACAGGGTGGGGAGATACGCAGTATTTT
CASSLHTGWGDTQYF
>NA|TRBJ2-1|TRBD2|TRBV24-1
TGTGCCACCAGTGATTGGACTAGCGGGGACTCCTACAATGAGCAGTTCTTC
CATSDWTSGDSYNEQFF
>NA|TRBJ1-4|TRBD1|TRBV5-1
TGCGCCAGCAGCTGGGAGGGACAGGGAAATGAAAAACTGTTTTTT
CASSWEGQGNEKLFF
>NA|TRBJ2-1|NA|TRBV5-6
TGTGCCAGCATCCGGGGGGCAGGGTTCGATGAGCAGTTCTTC
CASIRGAGFDEQFF
>NA|TRBJ2-3|NA|TRBV10-3
TGTGCCATCAGTGATTCCGCTACGTCTAGCACAGATACGCAGTATTTT
CAISDSATSSTDTQYF
>NA|TRBJ1-2|TRBD1|TRBV15
TGTGCCACCAGCATGGGGGACAGGGTGTTGTACACCTTC
CATSMGDRVLYTF
>few|TRBJ1-2|TRBD1|TRBV15
TGTGCCACCAGCAGAGATAACCGACAGGGAGAGTATGGCTACACCTTC
CATSRDNRQGEYGYTF
>NA|TRBJ1-5|TRBD1|TRBV5-1
TGCGCCAGCAGCGCCGACGACAGGGGCAATCAGCCCCAGCATTTT
CASSADDRGNQPQHF